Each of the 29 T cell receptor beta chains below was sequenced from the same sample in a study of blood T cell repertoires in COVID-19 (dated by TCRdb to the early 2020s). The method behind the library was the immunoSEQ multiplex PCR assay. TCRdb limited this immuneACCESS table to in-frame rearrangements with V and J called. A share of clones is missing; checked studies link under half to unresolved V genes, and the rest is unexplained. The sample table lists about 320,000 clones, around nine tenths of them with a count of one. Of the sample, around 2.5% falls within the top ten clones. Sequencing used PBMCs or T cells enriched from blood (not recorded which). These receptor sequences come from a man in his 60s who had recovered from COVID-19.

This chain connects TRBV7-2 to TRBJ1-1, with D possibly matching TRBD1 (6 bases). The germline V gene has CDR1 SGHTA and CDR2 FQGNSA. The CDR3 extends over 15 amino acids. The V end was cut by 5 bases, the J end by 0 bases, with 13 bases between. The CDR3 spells CASSKPGTLNTEAFF. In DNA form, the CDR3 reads TGTGCCAGCAGCAAGCCCGGGACACTGAACACTGAAGCTTTCTTT.

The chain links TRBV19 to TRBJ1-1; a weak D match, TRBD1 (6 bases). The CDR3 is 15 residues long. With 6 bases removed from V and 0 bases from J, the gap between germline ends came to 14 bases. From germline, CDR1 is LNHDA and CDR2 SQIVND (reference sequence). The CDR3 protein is CASSPRQELNTEAFF. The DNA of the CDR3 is TGTGCCAGTAGCCCTAGACAGGAGTTGAACACTGAAGCTTTCTTT.

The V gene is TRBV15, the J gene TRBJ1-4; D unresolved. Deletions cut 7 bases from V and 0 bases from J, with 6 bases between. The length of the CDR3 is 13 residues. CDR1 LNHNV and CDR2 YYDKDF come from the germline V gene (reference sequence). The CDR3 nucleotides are TGTGCCACCACCTCTGCAACTAATGAAAAACTGTTTTTT. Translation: CATTSATNEKLFF.

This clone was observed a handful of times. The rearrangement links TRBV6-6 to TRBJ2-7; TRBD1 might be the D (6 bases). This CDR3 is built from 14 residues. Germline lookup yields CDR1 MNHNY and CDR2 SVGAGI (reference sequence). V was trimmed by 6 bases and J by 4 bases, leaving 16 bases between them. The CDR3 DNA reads TGTGCCAGCAGCTATAAGTCACAGGGTTACGAGCAGTACTTC. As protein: CASSYKSQGYEQYF.

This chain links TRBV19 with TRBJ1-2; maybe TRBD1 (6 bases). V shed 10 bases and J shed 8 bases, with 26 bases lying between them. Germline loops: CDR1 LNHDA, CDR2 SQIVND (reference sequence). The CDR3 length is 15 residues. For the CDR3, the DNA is TGTGCCACGATGCGGGGGCAGGCCGTGTCCGCCGGCTACACCTTC. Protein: CATMRGQAVSAGYTF.

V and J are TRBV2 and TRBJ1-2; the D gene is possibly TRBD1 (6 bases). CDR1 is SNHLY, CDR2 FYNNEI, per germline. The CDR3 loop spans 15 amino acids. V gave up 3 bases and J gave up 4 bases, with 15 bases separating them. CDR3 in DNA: TGTGCCAGCAGTGACGGGAGGGGGTGGCTCTATGGCTACACCTTC. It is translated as CASSDGRGWLYGYTF.

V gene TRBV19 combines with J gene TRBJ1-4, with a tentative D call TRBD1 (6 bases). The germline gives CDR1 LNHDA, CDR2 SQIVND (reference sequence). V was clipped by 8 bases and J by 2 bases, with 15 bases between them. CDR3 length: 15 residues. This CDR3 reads CASGDQGFTNEKLFF. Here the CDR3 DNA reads TGTGCCAGTGGAGACCAGGGGTTCACTAATGAAAAACTGTTTTTT.

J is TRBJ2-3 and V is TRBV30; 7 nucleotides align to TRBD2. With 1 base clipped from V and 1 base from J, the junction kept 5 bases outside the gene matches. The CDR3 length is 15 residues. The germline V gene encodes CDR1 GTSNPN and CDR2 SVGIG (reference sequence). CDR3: CAWSEAGFGTDTQYF. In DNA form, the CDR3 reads TGTGCCTGGAGTGAAGCGGGATTTGGCACAGATACGCAGTATTTT. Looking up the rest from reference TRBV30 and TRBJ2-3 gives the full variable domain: SQTIHQWPATLVQPVGSPLSLECTVEGTSNPNLYWYRQAAGRGLQLLFYSVGIGQISSEVPQNLSASRPQDRQFILSSKKLLLSDSGFYLCAWSEAGFGTDTQYFGPGTRLTVL.

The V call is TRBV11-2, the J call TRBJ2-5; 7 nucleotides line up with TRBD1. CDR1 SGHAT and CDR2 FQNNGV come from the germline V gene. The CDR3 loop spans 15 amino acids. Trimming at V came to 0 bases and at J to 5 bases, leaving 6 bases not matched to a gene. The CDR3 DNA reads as TGTGCCAGCAGCTTAGATCGGGGACAGACGGAGACCCAGTACTTC. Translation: CASSLDRGQTETQYF.

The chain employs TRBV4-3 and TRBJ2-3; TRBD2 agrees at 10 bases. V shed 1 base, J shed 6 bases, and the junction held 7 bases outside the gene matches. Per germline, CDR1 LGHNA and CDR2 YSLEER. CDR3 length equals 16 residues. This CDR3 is CASSQAASGGGDTQYF. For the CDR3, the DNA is TGCGCCAGCAGCCAAGCGGCTAGCGGGGGAGGGGATACGCAGTATTTT.

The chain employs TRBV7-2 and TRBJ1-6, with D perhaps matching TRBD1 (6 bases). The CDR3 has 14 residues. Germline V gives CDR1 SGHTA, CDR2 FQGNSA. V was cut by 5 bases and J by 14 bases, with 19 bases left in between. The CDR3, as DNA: TGTGCCAGCAGCCTCAGACAGGATAGACGGACCCTCCACTTT. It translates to CASSLRQDRRTLHF.

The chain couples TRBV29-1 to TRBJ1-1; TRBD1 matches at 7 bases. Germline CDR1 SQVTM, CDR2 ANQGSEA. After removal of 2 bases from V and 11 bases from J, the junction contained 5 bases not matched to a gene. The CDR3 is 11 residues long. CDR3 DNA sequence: TGCAGCGTTGAACAGGGGGTAGAGGCTTTCTTT. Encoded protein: CSVEQGVEAFF.

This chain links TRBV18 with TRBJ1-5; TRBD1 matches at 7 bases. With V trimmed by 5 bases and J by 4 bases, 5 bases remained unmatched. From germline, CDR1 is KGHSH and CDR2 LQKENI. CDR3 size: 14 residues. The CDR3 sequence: CASSEGQLNQPQHF. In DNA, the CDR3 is TGTGCCAGCTCAGAGGGACAGCTGAATCAGCCCCAGCATTTT.

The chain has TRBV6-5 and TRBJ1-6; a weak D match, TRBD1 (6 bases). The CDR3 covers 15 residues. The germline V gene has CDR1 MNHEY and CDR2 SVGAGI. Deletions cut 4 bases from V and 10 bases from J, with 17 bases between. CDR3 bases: TGTGCCAGCAGTTTCGGACAGACCGGACCATCACCCCTCCACTTT. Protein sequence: CASSFGQTGPSPLHF.

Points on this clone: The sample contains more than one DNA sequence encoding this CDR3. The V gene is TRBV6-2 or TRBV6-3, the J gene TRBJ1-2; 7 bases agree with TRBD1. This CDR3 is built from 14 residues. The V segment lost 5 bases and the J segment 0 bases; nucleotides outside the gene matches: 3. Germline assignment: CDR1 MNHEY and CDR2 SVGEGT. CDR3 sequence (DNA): TGTGCCAGCAGTCGACAGGGAGCTAACTATGGCTACACCTTC. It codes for CASSRQGANYGYTF.

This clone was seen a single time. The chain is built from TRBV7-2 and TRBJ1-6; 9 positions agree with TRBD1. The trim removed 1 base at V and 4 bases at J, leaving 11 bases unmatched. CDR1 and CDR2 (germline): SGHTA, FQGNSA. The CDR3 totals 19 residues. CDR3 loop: CASSLVPLGQGYYNSPLHF. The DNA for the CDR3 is TGTGCCAGCAGCTTAGTCCCCCTGGGACAGGGTTATTATAATTCACCCCTCCACTTT.

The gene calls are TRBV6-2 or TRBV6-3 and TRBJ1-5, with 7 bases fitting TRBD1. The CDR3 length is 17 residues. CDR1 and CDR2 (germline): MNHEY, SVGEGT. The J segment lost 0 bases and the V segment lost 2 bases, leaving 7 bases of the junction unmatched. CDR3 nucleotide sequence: TGTGCCAGCAGTTACGGGACAGAATGGAATAGCAATCAGCCCCAGCATTTT. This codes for CASSYGTEWNSNQPQHF.

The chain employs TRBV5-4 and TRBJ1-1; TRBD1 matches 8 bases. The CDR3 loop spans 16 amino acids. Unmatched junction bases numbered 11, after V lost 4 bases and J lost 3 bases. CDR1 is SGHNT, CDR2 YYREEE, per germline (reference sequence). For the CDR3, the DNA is TGTGCCAGCAGCAGGGGTAACAGGGGGTCGGACACTGAAGCTTTCTTT. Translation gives CASSRGNRGSDTEAFF.

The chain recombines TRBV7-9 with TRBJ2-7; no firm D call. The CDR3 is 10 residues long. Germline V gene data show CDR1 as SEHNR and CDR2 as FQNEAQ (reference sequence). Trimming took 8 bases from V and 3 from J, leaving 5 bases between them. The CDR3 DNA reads TGTGCCAGCTCCGGCTACGAGCAGTACTTC. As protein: CASSGYEQYF.

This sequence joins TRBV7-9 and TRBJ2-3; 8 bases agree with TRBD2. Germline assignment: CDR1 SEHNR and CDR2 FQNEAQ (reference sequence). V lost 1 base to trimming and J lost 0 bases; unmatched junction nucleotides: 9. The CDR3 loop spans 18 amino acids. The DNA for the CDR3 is TGTGCCAGCAGCTTAGGCCCGAGCGGGGGCGTTAGCACAGATACGCAGTATTTT. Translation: CASSLGPSGGVSTDTQYF.

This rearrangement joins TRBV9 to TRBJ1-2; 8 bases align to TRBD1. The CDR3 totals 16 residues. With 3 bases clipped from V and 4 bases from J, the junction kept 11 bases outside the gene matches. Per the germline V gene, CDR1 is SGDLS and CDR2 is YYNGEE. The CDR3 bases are TGTGCCAGCAGCGCCAGAGGACAGGGCGACTTCTATGGCTACACCTTC. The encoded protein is CASSARGQGDFYGYTF.

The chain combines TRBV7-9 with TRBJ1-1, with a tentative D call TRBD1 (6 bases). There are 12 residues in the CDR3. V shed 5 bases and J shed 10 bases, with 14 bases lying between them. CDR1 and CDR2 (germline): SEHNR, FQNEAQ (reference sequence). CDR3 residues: CASSPLTGPAFF. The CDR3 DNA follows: TGTGCCAGCAGCCCACTTACAGGGCCAGCTTTCTTT.

In nucleotides, the CDR3 is TGTGCCAGCAGCGGCCAGGGTATGAACACTGAAGCTTTCTTT. This sequence encodes CASSGQGMNTEAFF. The gene calls are TRBV7-9 and TRBJ1-1, with a tentative D call TRBD1 (5 bases). The CDR3 is 14 amino acids. Germline V gene sequence: CDR1 SEHNR, CDR2 FQNEAQ (reference sequence). The V end lost 5 bases, the J end lost 0 bases, and 10 bases lay between the germline ends. Drawing the rest from reference TRBV7-9 and TRBJ1-1, the complete variable domain is DTGVSQNPRHKITKRGQNVTFRCDPISEHNRLYWYRQTLGQGPEFLTYFQNEAQLEKSRLLSDRFSAERPKGSFSTLEIQRTEQGDSAMYLCASSGQGMNTEAFFGQGTRLTVV.

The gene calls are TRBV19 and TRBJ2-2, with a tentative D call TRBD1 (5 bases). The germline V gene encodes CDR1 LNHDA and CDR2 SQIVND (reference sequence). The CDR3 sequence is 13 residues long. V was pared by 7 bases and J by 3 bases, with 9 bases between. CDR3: CASNFRDTGELFF. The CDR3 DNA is TGTGCCAGTAACTTCAGGGACACCGGGGAGCTGTTTTTT.

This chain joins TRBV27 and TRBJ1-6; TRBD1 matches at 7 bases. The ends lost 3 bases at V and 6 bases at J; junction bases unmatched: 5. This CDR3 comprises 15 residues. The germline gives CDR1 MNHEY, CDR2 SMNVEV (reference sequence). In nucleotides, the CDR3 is TGTGCCAGCAGTTTCGACAGGGTGGGTAATTCACCCCTCCACTTT. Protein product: CASSFDRVGNSPLHF.

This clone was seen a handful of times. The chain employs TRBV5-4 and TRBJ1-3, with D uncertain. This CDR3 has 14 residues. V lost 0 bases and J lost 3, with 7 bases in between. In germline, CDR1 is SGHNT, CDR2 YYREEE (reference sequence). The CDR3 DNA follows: TGTGCCAGCAGCTTGGACAGTATTGGAAACACCATATATTTT. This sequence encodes CASSLDSIGNTIYF.

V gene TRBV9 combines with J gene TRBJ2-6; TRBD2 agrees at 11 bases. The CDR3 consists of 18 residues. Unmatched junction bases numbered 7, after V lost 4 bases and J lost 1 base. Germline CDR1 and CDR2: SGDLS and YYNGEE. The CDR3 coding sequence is TGTGCCAGCAGCCGCACTAGCGGGAGAAGGTCTGGGGCCAACGTCCTGACTTTC. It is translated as CASSRTSGRRSGANVLTF.

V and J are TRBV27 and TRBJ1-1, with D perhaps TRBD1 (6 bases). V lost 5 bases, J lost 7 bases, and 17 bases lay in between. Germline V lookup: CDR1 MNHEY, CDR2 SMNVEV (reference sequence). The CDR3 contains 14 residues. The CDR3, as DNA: TGTGCCAGCAGTCTAACAGGGTCGAGAGATGAAGCTTTCTTT. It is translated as CASSLTGSRDEAFF.

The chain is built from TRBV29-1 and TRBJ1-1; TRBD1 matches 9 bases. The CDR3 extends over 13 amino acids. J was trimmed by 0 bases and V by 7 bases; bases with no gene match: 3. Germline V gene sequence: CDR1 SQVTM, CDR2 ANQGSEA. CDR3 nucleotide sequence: TGCAGCGGCCGGGACAGGGTGAACACTGAAGCTTTCTTT. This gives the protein CSGRDRVNTEAFF. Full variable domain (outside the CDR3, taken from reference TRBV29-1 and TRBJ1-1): SAVISQKPSRDICQRGTSLTIQCQVDSQVTMMFWYRQQPGQSLTLIATANQGSEATYESGFVIDKFPISRPNLTFSTLTVSNMSPEDSSIYLCSGRDRVNTEAFFGQGTRLTVV.